This TCR beta chain was identified during a study of blood T cell repertoires in COVID-19. Study context: The origin of the acute and convalescent COVID-19 samples was the United States, Italy and Spain. The cDNA or gDNA used as material had been derived from T cells, B-cell-depleted T cells, or PBMCs.

The CDR3 is made up of 14 amino acids. V lost 4 bases and J lost 8; bases outside the gene matches: 9. CDR1 and CDR2 from the germline V gene are LGHDT and YNNKEL (reference sequence). In the study's own analysis: Reference gene primer amplification gave nucleated cell count estimates. The method was immunoSEQ multiplex PCR; TCRdb's version includes in-frame clones alone and lacks a portion of them. V, J and clone size were drawn from that table, and D and trimming were deduced from the DNA. Of around 620,000 clones in the sample, 80% to 90% were seen once. This sequence was found in a woman aged 18-30 years with acute or convalescent COVID-19. The chain recombines TRBV3-1 (or the pseudogene TRBV3-2) with TRBJ1-2; the match to TRBD1 covers 8 bases. Sequencing input: peripheral blood. The CDR3 DNA reads TGTGCCAGCAGCCGCCAGGACAGGGTGGGAGGCTACACCTTC. This translates into CASSRQDRVGGYTF.